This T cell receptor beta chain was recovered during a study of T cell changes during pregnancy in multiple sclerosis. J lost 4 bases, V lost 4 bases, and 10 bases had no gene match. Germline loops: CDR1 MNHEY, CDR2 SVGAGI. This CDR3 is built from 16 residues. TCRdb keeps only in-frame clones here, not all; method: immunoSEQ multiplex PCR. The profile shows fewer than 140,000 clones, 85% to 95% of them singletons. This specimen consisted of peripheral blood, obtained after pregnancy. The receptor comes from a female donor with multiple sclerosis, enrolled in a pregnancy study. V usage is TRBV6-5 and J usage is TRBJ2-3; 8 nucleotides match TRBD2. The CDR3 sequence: CASSSNPGGISDTQYF. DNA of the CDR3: TGTGCCAGCAGTTCTAACCCGGGAGGGATCTCAGATACGCAGTATTTT.